The sequence of this T cell receptor (beta chain) was determined in a study of blood T cell repertoires in COVID-19. V was pared by 5 bases and J by 0 bases, with 13 bases between. This CDR3 has 15 residues. CDR1 and CDR2 (germline): MDHEN, SYDVKM. As handled by the study authors: Using reference gene primer amplification, nucleated cell counts were estimated. Here immunoSEQ multiplex PCR was the method, and the copy in TCRdb shows in-frame clones only, minus some. For V, J and clone size, that table is used; D and trimming come from the DNA. The data hold around 160,000 clones, with approximately 80% observed a single time.

The specimen sequenced was PBMCs or T cells enriched from blood (not recorded which). The gene calls are TRBV28 and TRBJ1-2; weak D call: TRBD1 (5 bases). The TCR comes from an older woman who had recovered from COVID-19. CDR3 DNA sequence: TGTGCCAGCAGTCCCGGGGGAGGAGCTAACTATGGCTACACCTTC. It encodes CASSPGGGANYGYTF.